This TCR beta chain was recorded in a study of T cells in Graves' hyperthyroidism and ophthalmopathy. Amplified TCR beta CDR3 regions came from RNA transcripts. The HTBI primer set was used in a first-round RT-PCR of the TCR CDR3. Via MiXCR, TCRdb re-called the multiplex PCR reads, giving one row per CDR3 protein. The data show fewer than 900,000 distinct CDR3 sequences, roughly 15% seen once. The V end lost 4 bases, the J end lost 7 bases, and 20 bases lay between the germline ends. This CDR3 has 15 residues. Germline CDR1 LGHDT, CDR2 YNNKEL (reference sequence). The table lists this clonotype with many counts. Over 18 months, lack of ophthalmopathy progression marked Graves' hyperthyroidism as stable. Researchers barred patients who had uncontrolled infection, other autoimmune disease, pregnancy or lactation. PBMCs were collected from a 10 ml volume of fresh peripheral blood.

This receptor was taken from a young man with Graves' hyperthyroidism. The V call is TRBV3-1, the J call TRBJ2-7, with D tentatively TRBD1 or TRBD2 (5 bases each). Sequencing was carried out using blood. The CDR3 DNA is TGTGCCAGCAGCCCCCGGATCTTCGGGGCTACTGAGCAGTACTTC. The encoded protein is CASSPRIFGATEQYF.